This TCR beta chain originates from a study of breast tumors, draining lymph nodes, adjacent tissues. CDR1 is MNHEY, CDR2 SVGAGI, per germline. The CDR3 length is 16 residues. Losses at the gene ends were 6 bases for V and 1 base for J; bases not matched to a gene: 9. Samples came from axillary lymph nodes draining the breast cancer. This clonotype was seen many times. MiXCR was run by TCRdb on the multiplex PCR reads, yielding one entry per CDR3 protein. The data show 250,000 or so distinct CDR3 sequences, 30% to 35% seen once. The V call is TRBV6-5, the J call TRBJ2-7, with 10 bases fitting TRBD2. The sample comprised axillary lymph node tissue. This receptor was identified in a female donor with breast cancer. Some clones in this sample may be carry-over from other donors' samples. The CDR3 bases are TGTGCCAGCAGACCTCTAGCGGGAGTGGAGTCCTACGAGCAGTACTTC. Amino acid sequence: CASRPLAGVESYEQYF.